What follows are 4 T cell receptor beta chains derived from one specimen sequenced in a study of blood T cell repertoires in COVID-19. Profiled with immunoSEQ multiplex PCR; TCRdb holds only in-frame clones, not every one. The sample lists about 66,000 clones; approximately 79% were seen once. The sample consisted of peripheral blood. The origin of the receptors is a man aged 55 to 70 with acute or convalescent COVID-19.

This chain joins TRBV19 and TRBJ1-1, with 8 bases identical to TRBD1. Germline V gene lookup returns CDR1 LNHDA and CDR2 SQIVND (reference sequence). The V and J ends lost 5 bases and 5 bases, in that order; junction bases with no gene match: 7. The CDR3 consists of 14 residues. CDR3 amino acids: CASSLQGAKTEAFF. CDR3 in DNA: TGTGCCAGTAGTCTCCAGGGGGCGAAAACTGAAGCTTTCTTT.

V and J are TRBV30 and TRBJ1-5; TRBD1 might be the D (6 bases). Germline-derived CDR1 and CDR2 are GTSNPN and SVGIG (reference sequence). V lost 3 bases and J 5 bases, leaving 20 bases between the germline ends. The CDR3 length is 16 residues. The CDR3 sequence is CAWSAATAGVDQPQHF. DNA of the CDR3: TGTGCCTGGAGCGCTGCGACAGCAGGGGTGGATCAGCCCCAGCATTTT.

The chain is built from TRBV7-2 and TRBJ2-7; TRBD2 matches 8 bases. The CDR3 extends over 15 amino acids. V lost 5 bases and J lost 0; bases outside the gene matches: 6. Germline V gene data show CDR1 as SGHTA and CDR2 as FQGNSA. The CDR3, as DNA: TGTGCCAGCAGCCCTAGCGGGTTACCCTCCTACGAGCAGTACTTC. Encoded protein: CASSPSGLPSYEQYF.

The chain joins TRBV6-2 or TRBV6-3 to TRBJ1-5; D gene unclear. Trimming took off 5 bases at V and 3 bases at J, with 14 bases between the two ends. Looked up from germline, CDR1 is MNHEY and CDR2 is SVGEGT. The CDR3 contains 15 residues. The CDR3 is CASSKVSGINQPQHF. In nucleotides, the CDR3 is TGTGCCAGCAGTAAAGTAAGCGGGATCAATCAGCCCCAGCATTTT.